A single sample is the source of the 9 T cell receptor beta chains below, sequenced in a study of blood T cell repertoires in COVID-19. This table comes from immunoSEQ multiplex PCR, and its TCRdb copy is limited to in-frame clones, with some not included. The sample lists about 360,000 clones; around 83% were seen once. Material for sequencing was peripheral blood. The receptors were gathered from a young man with active or convalescent COVID-19.

This chain links TRBV15 with TRBJ1-2; D gene ambiguous. The length of the CDR3 is 12 residues. V was clipped by 5 bases and J by 7 bases, with 11 bases between them. The germline gives CDR1 LNHNV, CDR2 YYDKDF (reference sequence). The CDR3 coding sequence is TGTGCCACCAGCGCCCGTCGGGGTGGCTACACCTTC. It specifies CATSARRGGYTF.

Comment on this clone: This sample includes further DNA sequences coding for the same CDR3. The V call is TRBV12-3 or TRBV12-4, the J call TRBJ1-1; 7 nucleotides align to TRBD1. Trimming at V came to 4 bases and at J to 4 bases, leaving 0 bases not matched to a gene. The CDR3 consists of 12 residues. CDR3 coding DNA: TGTGCCAGCAGTTCAGGGGGCACTGAAGCTTTCTTT. Amino acid sequence: CASSSGGTEAFF.

V usage is TRBV4-2 and J usage is TRBJ2-1, with D perhaps matching TRBD1 (6 bases). This CDR3 is 14 amino acids long. Trimming took off 5 bases at V and 4 bases at J, with 12 bases between the two ends. The germline CDR1 and CDR2 sequences are LGHNA and YNFKEQ. CDR3 region: CASSSRDTYNEQFF. The DNA for the CDR3 is TGTGCCAGCAGCTCCCGGGACACATACAATGAGCAGTTCTTC.

A few counts support this clone. The genes are TRBV3-1 (or the pseudogene TRBV3-2) and TRBJ2-1, with D unresolved. The CDR3 has 15 amino acids. Trimming removed 0 bases from V and 0 bases from J, with 6 bases in between. Germline lookup yields CDR1 LGHDT and CDR2 YNNKEL (reference sequence). This CDR3 is CASSQEQISYNEQFF. CDR3 coding DNA: TGTGCCAGCAGCCAAGAACAAATCTCCTACAATGAGCAGTTCTTC.

To note about this clone: This CDR3 is also generated by other DNA sequences in the sample. This chain joins TRBV28 and TRBJ1-5, with a tentative D call TRBD1 (5 bases). V lost 6 bases to trimming and J lost 0 bases, with 12 bases between them. The CDR3 loop spans 15 amino acids. Germline values: CDR1 MDHEN, CDR2 SYDVKM. Here the CDR3 reads CASSSDSYSNQPQHF. In DNA form, the CDR3 reads TGTGCCAGCAGCTCCGACAGCTATAGCAATCAGCCCCAGCATTTT.

The chain combines TRBV6-1 with TRBJ1-2, with 7 nucleotides matching TRBD1. From germline, CDR1 is MNHNS and CDR2 SASEGT. The CDR3 runs 12 residues. J gave up 8 bases and V 6 bases, and 6 bases lay outside the gene matches. This chain's CDR3 is CASRPTGVGYTF. CDR3 DNA: TGTGCCAGCAGACCCACAGGGGTAGGCTACACCTTC.

This clone appeared a single time. The chain combines TRBV9 with TRBJ2-2; D gene unclear. This CDR3 comprises 15 residues. Trimming shortened V by 0 bases and J by 2 bases, and 8 bases separated the two germline ends. Germline V gene lookup returns CDR1 SGDLS and CDR2 YYNGEE. The CDR3 is CASSVVGENTGELFF. CDR3 DNA sequence: TGTGCCAGCAGCGTAGTGGGCGAAAACACCGGGGAGCTGTTTTTT.

This sequence joins TRBV6-1 and TRBJ1-6, with unresolved D. This CDR3 is built from 16 residues. Germline V lookup: CDR1 MNHNS, CDR2 SASEGT. V was trimmed by 3 bases and J by 3 bases, leaving 12 bases between them. The CDR3 region is CASSERSGFYNSPLHF. The CDR3 region has the DNA TGTGCCAGCAGTGAGAGGTCCGGGTTCTATAATTCACCCCTCCACTTT.

This chain joins TRBV5-5 and TRBJ2-7; D not certain. The CDR3 loop spans 15 amino acids. Trimming shortened V by 2 bases and J by 0 bases, and 12 bases separated the two germline ends. Germline V gives CDR1 SGHKS, CDR2 YYEKEE (reference sequence). CDR3 region: CASSFELLSSYEQYF. CDR3 bases: TGTGCCAGCAGCTTCGAGCTGTTGAGCTCCTACGAGCAGTACTTC.